These T cell receptor beta chains were read from a single sample in a study of cytomegalovirus exposure and HLA in healthy donors. Repertoires were generated with immunoSEQ multiplex PCR, while TCRdb's copy carries only in-frame clones and drops some. Seen here are about 120,000 clones, about 83% observed once, and the top ten hold 2.1%. Material: PBMCs. These TCRs come from a woman aged 30 to 39 in good health and CMV-seronegative. Each CDR3 is given with its conserved first and last residue. D genes are given only for firm matches.

>TRBJ1-1|TRBD1|TRBV7-8
CATRKRDRALTNTEAFF
>TRBJ2-7|TRBD1|TRBV6-6
CASSYRGQGYEQYF
>TRBJ1-2|.|TRBV29-1
CSVLGRDGYTF
>TRBJ2-2|TRBD1|TRBV6-6
CALRGGRGNTGELFF
>TRBJ2-1|TRBD2|TRBV6-1
CASSERSGGLNEQFF
>TRBJ2-3|TRBD1|TRBV29-1
CSVDPLVQGANTDTQYF
>TRBJ2-7|.|TRBV7-2
CASSLVPGGYSYEQYF
>TRBJ2-1|TRBD1|TRBV19
CASSSGTGYNEQFF
>TRBJ1-2|.|TRBV9
CASSPSGAVGYTF
>TRBJ2-7|TRBD2|TRBV27
CASSPSGAFYEQYF
>TRBJ2-3|TRBD2|TRBV9
CASSAGGARDTQYF
>TRBJ1-4|TRBD1|TRBV5-1
CASSLRQGGEKLFF
>TRBJ2-3|.|TRBV30
CAWTRRDRASSMAGGSKTDTQYF
>TRBJ2-1|.|TRBV7-3
CASSLIGGTGRNEQFF
>TRBJ1-4|TRBD1|TRBV20-1
CSAKTGVKLFF
>TRBJ2-1|TRBD2|TRBV7-9
CASSSGTIYNEQFF
>TRBJ1-2|.|TRBV5-4
CASSLARENFYGYTF
>TRBJ2-3|TRBD2|TRBV27
CASTLRRGADTQYF
>TRBJ1-2|TRBD1|TRBV6-5
CASSYSGRQGYGYTF
>TRBJ2-6|TRBD1|TRBV7-2
CASSDPGQGAGANVLTF
>TRBJ2-1|TRBD1|TRBV5-4
CASSSPGQGAGNEQFF
>TRBJ2-3|TRBD1|TRBV19
CASSIASGGRDTQYF
>TRBJ2-2|.|TRBV6-5
CATSFGGVSTGELFF
>TRBJ1-1|.|TRBV13
CASSPASRVRVEAFF
>TRBJ2-7|TRBD1|TRBV29-1
CSVEGQGPYGEQYF
>TRBJ1-1|TRBD1|TRBV7-9
CASSLVTAPGGRDTEAFF
>TRBJ2-5|.|TRBV7-2
CASSLGRETQYF
>TRBJ2-2|TRBD1|TRBV4-1
CASSPRDRDTGELFF
>TRBJ1-1|.|TRBV27
CASILGVEAFF
>TRBJ2-1|TRBD2|TRBV4-1
CASTETSGGASYNEQFF
>TRBJ1-3|.|TRBV6-1
CASSDQGPSGNTIYF
>TRBJ1-2|TRBD1|TRBV6-5
CASSYSGQGASGYTF
>TRBJ1-3|TRBD1|TRBV10-3
CAISETGAGNTIYF
>TRBJ1-4|.|TRBV29-1
CSVGWGNEKLFF
>TRBJ1-5|.|TRBV4-2
CASSQDWAGTQPQHF